The clone carrying this T cell receptor (beta chain) was recorded many times. The data belong to a study of early T cells in non-severe SARS-CoV-2 infection. Individual cDNA molecules each received unique molecular identifiers attached to them. TCRdb analysed the 5' RACE reads with MiXCR anew, one entry per CDR3 protein. The table includes under 70,000 distinct CDR3 sequences, about 9.9% detected once. The CDR3 is 11 residues long. Germline CDR1 is SEHNR and CDR2 is FQNEAQ (reference sequence). V lost 3 bases and J lost 2, with 0 bases in between. Sequenced: whole blood. This TCR was recovered from an adult who was a healthcare worker with PCR-confirmed SARS-CoV-2 infection or an uninfected control (not recorded which). The J gene is TRBJ2-3, the V gene TRBV7-9; D gene unclear. The DNA of the CDR3 is TGTGCCAGCAGCTTCACAGATACGCAGTATTTT. Its translation: CASSFTDTQYF.